Shown below are 8 T cell receptor beta chains from a single sample sequenced in a study of T cell responses to AZD1222 COVID-19 vaccine. The assay was immunoSEQ multiplex PCR, and TCRdb's table has in-frame clones only and misses some. The sample shows 130,000 or so clones, roughly 88% of them seen only once. Specimen: peripheral blood, collected 28 days after the second AZD1222 dose. All receptors come from an adult who received the AZD1222 COVID-19 vaccine.

This chain connects TRBV27 to TRBJ2-7, with 9 bases matching TRBD1. Trimming removed 4 bases from V and 2 bases from J; junction bases left unmatched: 3. Germline V lookup: CDR1 MNHEY, CDR2 SMNVEV (reference sequence). The CDR3 is made up of 14 amino acids. The CDR3 DNA follows: TGTGCCAGCAGTTCGACAGGGGGGACCTACGAGCAGTACTTC. As protein: CASSSTGGTYEQYF.

The chain carries TRBV6-2 or TRBV6-3 and TRBJ1-1; D gene uncertain. This CDR3 is built from 13 residues. The V and J ends lost 0 bases and 3 bases respectively, with 5 bases between them. Germline V CDR1 and CDR2: MNHEY, SVGEGT. This CDR3 reads CASSYSRDTEAFF. CDR3 nucleotide sequence: TGTGCCAGCAGTTACTCCCGGGACACTGAAGCTTTCTTT.

This clone appeared a single time. V usage is TRBV5-6 and J usage is TRBJ1-2; the D is unclear. The V and J ends lost 3 bases and 4 bases respectively, with 16 bases between them. The length of the CDR3 is 15 residues. Germline assignment: CDR1 SGHDT and CDR2 YYEEEE. The DNA for the CDR3 is TGTGCCAGCAGCTCTGAACAGTCATTAGGCTATGGCTACACCTTC. It encodes CASSSEQSLGYGYTF.

The V and J genes are TRBV7-2 and TRBJ2-6; D gene uncertain. The length of the CDR3 is 15 residues. V lost 1 base and J lost 0, with 4 bases in between. Per germline, CDR1 SGHTA and CDR2 FQGNSA. CDR3 amino acids: CASSLGTSGANVLTF. The CDR3 coding sequence is TGTGCCAGCAGCTTAGGGACCTCTGGGGCCAACGTCCTGACTTTC.

This clone occurred a few times. DNA for the CDR3: TGTGCCAGTAGTATTTCCCTAGGCTACACCGGGGAGCTGTTTTTT. This encodes CASSISLGYTGELFF. The chain joins TRBV19 to TRBJ2-2; D unresolved. V gave up 3 bases and J gave up 3 bases, with 11 bases separating them. Germline values: CDR1 LNHDA, CDR2 SQIVND (reference sequence). The CDR3 is 15 residues long.

The V call is TRBV7-9, the J call TRBJ1-2, with a possible D match to TRBD1 (6 bases). Trimming took 1 base from V and 4 from J, leaving 10 bases between them. CDR1 is SEHNR, CDR2 FQNEAQ, per germline (reference sequence). The CDR3 loop spans 14 amino acids. CDR3 in DNA: TGTGCCAGCAGCTTAGAGGGACACGCCTATGGCTACACCTTC. It codes for CASSLEGHAYGYTF.

This clone showed up just once. V usage is TRBV7-2 and J usage is TRBJ1-2; TRBD1 agrees at 9 bases. This CDR3 is 17 amino acids long. In germline, CDR1 is SGHTA, CDR2 FQGNSA. Trimming cost V 5 bases and J 6 bases; bases outside gene matches: 16. In DNA form, the CDR3 reads TGTGCCAGCAGCCCCCTCCAAGGGACAGGGAACATGAATGGCTACACCTTC. Its translation is CASSPLQGTGNMNGYTF.

This clone was recorded a few times. The chain carries TRBV16 and TRBJ1-4, with D unclear. Between the trimmed V and J ends, which lost 8 bases and 0 bases, there was a span of 10 bases. Germline lookup yields CDR1 KGHSY and CDR2 FQNENV. The CDR3 loop spans 14 amino acids. The CDR3 reads CASATVSTNEKLFF. Written as DNA, the CDR3 is TGTGCCAGCGCTACCGTTTCAACTAATGAAAAACTGTTTTTT.